The rows below give T cell receptor beta chains drawn from one sample of a study of T cell responses to AZD1222 COVID-19 vaccine. Profiled with immunoSEQ multiplex PCR; TCRdb holds only in-frame clones, not every one. The sample has approximately 220,000 clones, about 93% seen once. Specimen: peripheral blood, collected on day 0 of MenACWY control vaccination. The origin of the receptors is an adult in good health. Each CDR3 is given with its conserved first and last residue. A D gene is named only where the DNA matches it firmly. For some rows the clone size is stated as once, few or many, or as a class when expanded; others skip it.

TRBD1	TRBV27	-	TRBJ1-5	CASSSTGISNQPQHF	TGTGCCAGCAGCTCGACAGGGATTAGCAATCAGCCCCAGCATTTT
-	TRBV28	once	TRBJ1-3	CASSLSGANGNTIYF	TGTGCCAGCAGTTTATCAGGGGCTAATGGAAACACCATATATTTT
-	TRBV5-1	once	TRBJ1-5	CASSLGGSQPQHF	TGCGCCAGCAGCTTGGGGGGGAGTCAGCCCCAGCATTTT
-	TRBV27	few	TRBJ1-2	CASSLASFYGYTF	TGTGCCAGCAGTTTAGCCTCTTTTTATGGCTACACCTTC
-	TRBV4-3	-	TRBJ1-5	CASSQDYMRSGGPGQPQHF	TGCGCCAGCAGCCAAGATTATATGCGGAGTGGAGGTCCCGGCCAGCCCCAGCATTTT
-	TRBV6-5	-	TRBJ2-7	CATTGDLYEQYF	TGTGCCACCACCGGGGACCTCTACGAGCAGTACTTC
TRBD1	TRBV5-6	-	TRBJ2-1	CASSPDREEQFF	TGTGCCAGCAGCCCGGACAGGGAAGAGCAGTTCTTC
-	TRBV4-1	-	TRBJ2-7	CASSQDRVETYEQYF	TGCGCCAGCAGCCAAGATCGGGTGGAAACCTACGAGCAGTACTTC
TRBD1	TRBV7-8	-	TRBJ2-1	CASSTRTGRGSRQFF	TGTGCCAGCAGCACCCGGACAGGGCGTGGAAGTCGGCAGTTCTTC
-	TRBV27	-	TRBJ1-3	CASSQTGSLSGNTIYF	TGTGCCAGCAGTCAAACCGGGAGCCTCTCTGGAAACACCATATATTTT
TRBD1	TRBV7-2	-	TRBJ1-5	CASSSTGTANQPQHF	TGTGCCAGCAGCTCGACCGGGACAGCTAATCAGCCCCAGCATTTT
TRBD2	TRBV19	-	TRBJ2-1	CASSPPPSGTYNEQFF	TGTGCCAGTAGTCCCCCCCCTAGCGGGACCTACAATGAGCAGTTCTTC
-	TRBV7-8	few	TRBJ1-6	CASSLTTWPLHF	TGTGCCAGCAGCCTCACCACGTGGCCCCTCCACTTT
-	TRBV19	-	TRBJ1-2	CASSAAGYTF	TGTGCCAGTAGTGCGGCTGGCTACACCTTC
TRBD1	TRBV6-5	-	TRBJ1-2	CASSYGDRGHGYTF	TGTGCCAGCAGTTACGGGGACAGGGGCCATGGCTACACCTTC
-	TRBV4-1	-	TRBJ1-5	CASSLSEHSNQPQHF	TGCGCCAGCAGCCTATCGGAACATAGCAATCAGCCCCAGCATTTT
-	TRBV2	-	TRBJ2-1	CASSVVVKQFF	TGTGCCAGCAGTGTTGTGGTTAAGCAGTTCTTC
-	TRBV2	-	TRBJ1-2	CASSQRGSGYTF	TGTGCCAGCAGTCAAAGGGGATCTGGCTACACCTTC
TRBD1	TRBV7-2	-	TRBJ1-6	CASSTGNNSPLHF	TGTGCCAGCTCGACAGGGAATAATTCACCCCTCCACTTT
-	TRBV4-1	-	TRBJ1-5	CASSQDLWATAYNQPQHF	TGCGCCAGCAGCCAAGATTTATGGGCTACAGCCTATAATCAGCCCCAGCATTTT
-	TRBV5-4	-	TRBJ2-5	CASSFGTHSQETQYF	TGTGCCAGCAGCTTCGGGACCCATTCCCAAGAGACCCAGTACTTC
TRBD1	TRBV7-2	-	TRBJ1-5	CASSATGGAGNQPQHF	TGTGCCAGCAGCGCAACAGGGGGCGCGGGCAATCAGCCCCAGCATTTT